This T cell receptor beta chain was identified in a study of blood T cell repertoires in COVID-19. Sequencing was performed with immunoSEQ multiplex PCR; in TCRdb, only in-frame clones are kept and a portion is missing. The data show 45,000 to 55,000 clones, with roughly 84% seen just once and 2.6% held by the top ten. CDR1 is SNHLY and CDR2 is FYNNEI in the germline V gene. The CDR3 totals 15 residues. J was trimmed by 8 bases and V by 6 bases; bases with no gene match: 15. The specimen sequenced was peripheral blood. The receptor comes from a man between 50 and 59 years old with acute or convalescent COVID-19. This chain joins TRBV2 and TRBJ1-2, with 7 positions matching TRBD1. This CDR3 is CASRAGTASAWGYTF. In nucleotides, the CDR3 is TGTGCCAGCAGGGCCGGGACAGCATCCGCCTGGGGCTACACCTTC.